This paragraph reports one TCR beta chain. This clone was detected only once. The clone's antigen remains unknown. There are no base qualities to consult, and no much larger clone falls within one base. The library was obtained by the immunoSEQ multiplex PCR assay. Each sample had 90,000 to 100,000 TCR templates assayed by the deep sequencing platform. Genomic DNA extracted from sorted T cells was used for TCRbeta CDR3 sequencing. The study's own analysis went as follows. Clonal analysis of TCRbeta CDR3 data was done in the R programming language. Alloreactive CD4+ and CD8+ clones were defined by comparing unstimulated samples with post-reaction CFSE-low samples. Regulatory or non-regulatory origin of alloreactive CD4+ clones was assigned by matching sequences to the sorted unstimulated Treg and non-Treg repertoires. Imported from immuneACCESS, the table was reduced by TCRdb to in-frame sequences with V and J called. These copies leave out some clones; in studies compared against another copy, an unresolved V gene accounts for under half, and the cause of the remainder is not known. The V and J calls and clone size were taken over from that table, and D and trimming were inferred from the DNA. In all, the sample holds approximately 120,000 clones, and over 85% of those were seen once. The ten largest clones represent approximately 0.17% of the sample.

Sorted unstimulated T cells and proliferating T cells recovered from mixed lymphocyte reactions underwent TCRbeta CDR3 sequencing. Fresh whole blood from roughly 10 HLA-typed healthy donors was used to isolate PBMCs. To map where alloreactive clones came from, unstimulated CD4+ non-regulatory T cells were FACS-sorted. These data are taken from a study of siplizumab effects on memory and regulatory T cells (dated by TCRdb to about 2019). For the wider study: The effect of the anti-CD2 antibody siplizumab on alloreactive T-cell subsets was examined in allogeneic mixed lymphocyte reactions constructed from human PBMCs. Summary of the overall study and its limitations: Because sequences at frequencies below about 10^-5 were poorly captured, only a minor fraction of alloreactive clones could be mapped back to unstimulated subsets. About 80-97% of proliferating CD4+ or CD8+ clones could not be given a naive or memory phenotype. Unstimulated naive T cells appeared more diverse than memory T cells, and naive cells seemed to contribute substantially to the alloresponse. The cumulative frequency of alloreactive sequences that could be traced back to unstimulated CD4+ memory T cells was significantly reduced by siplizumab. No functional confirmation was obtained for the suppressive function of proliferating Tregs from siplizumab cultures. Of the alloreactive CD4+ clones that could be mapped, the Treg-derived share averaged approximately 69% with siplizumab compared with 25% to 30% in control reactions.

This clonotype originated in a human donor in good health. Input material: non-Treg CD4+ T cells sorted from blood. Explained via the paper, the cell subset or site label denotes: FACS-sorted unstimulated CD4+ non-regulatory T cells.

The encoded CDR3 is CASRLDRTGANVLTF. DNA sequence: TGTGCCAGCAGACTAGACAGGACTGGGGCCAACGTCCTGACTTTC. The V and J segments used are TRBV2 and TRBJ2-6, and possibly TRBD1, on 6 matching bases. Inclusive of the bounding cysteine and phenylalanine, the CDR3 is 15 residues long. Only the CDR3 DNA stays, 45 bases, in frame from base 1. The junction carries 11 bases between V and J, which are trimmed by 6 bases and 2 bases respectively. CDR1 and CDR2 (SNHLY, FYNNEI) derive from the germline V gene.